This T cell receptor (beta chain) stems from a study of T cell responses to AZD1222 COVID-19 vaccine. Here immunoSEQ multiplex PCR was the method, and the copy in TCRdb shows in-frame clones only, minus some. The sample consists of 140,000 to 150,000 clones, approximately 94% of them appearing once. CDR3 length equals 13 residues. V lost 6 bases and J lost 6, with 12 bases in between. The chain carries TRBV12-3 or TRBV12-4 and TRBJ1-5; tentative D call: TRBD1 (6 bases). This receptor was taken from an adult in good health. This specimen was peripheral blood, taken on day 0 of AZD1222 vaccination. CDR3 amino acids: CASRAGVFQPQHF. For the CDR3, the DNA is TGTGCCAGCAGAGCAGGGGTGTTTCAGCCCCAGCATTTT.